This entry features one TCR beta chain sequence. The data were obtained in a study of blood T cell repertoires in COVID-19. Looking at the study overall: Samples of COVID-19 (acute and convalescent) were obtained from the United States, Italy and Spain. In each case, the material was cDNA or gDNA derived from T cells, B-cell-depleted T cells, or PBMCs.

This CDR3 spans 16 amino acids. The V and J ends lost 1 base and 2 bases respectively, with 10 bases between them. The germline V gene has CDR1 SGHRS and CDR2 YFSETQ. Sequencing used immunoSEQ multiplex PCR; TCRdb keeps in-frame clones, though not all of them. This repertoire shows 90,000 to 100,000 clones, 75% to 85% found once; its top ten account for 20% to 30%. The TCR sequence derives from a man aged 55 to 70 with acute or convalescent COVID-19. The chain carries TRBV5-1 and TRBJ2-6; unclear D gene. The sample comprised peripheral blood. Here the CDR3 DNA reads TGCGCCAGCAGCTTGAATTCAGAAACTGGGGCCAACGTCCTGACTTTC. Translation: CASSLNSETGANVLTF.